The clone carrying this T cell receptor (beta chain) was seen a handful of times. This sample was taken from a study of T cells in Graves' hyperthyroidism and ophthalmopathy. Template material for amplifying TCR beta CDR3 regions consisted of RNA transcripts. HTBI primers drove first-round RT-PCR of the TCR CDR3. TCRdb passed the multiplex PCR reads through MiXCR, listing each CDR3 protein once. This sample has hundreds of thousands of distinct CDR3 sequences, with approximately 15% found just once. Trimming left V 1 base short and J 2 bases short, with 8 bases between. CDR1 and CDR2 from the germline V gene are SEHNR and FQNEAQ (reference sequence). This CDR3 is built from 14 residues.

This receptor was taken from a woman in her thirties with Graves' hyperthyroidism that later progressed to Graves' ophthalmopathy. The V gene is TRBV7-9, the J gene TRBJ2-5; D is uncertain. The sequencing input was blood. As DNA, the CDR3 is TGTGCCAGCAGCTTAGTAGTTGCGCAAGAGACCCAGTACTTC. Residues: CASSLVVAQETQYF.